This T cell receptor (beta chain) was identified during a study of technical replicates of blood from a handful of donors. Trimming stripped 2 bases from V and 0 bases from J, with 31 bases between. The germline gives CDR1 KGHSH, CDR2 LQKENI. The CDR3 length is 23 residues. Produced via immunoSEQ multiplex PCR; TCRdb's table is partial and in-frame only. The table lists approximately 92,000 clones, roughly 96% of them singletons. The sequence was obtained from a human donor in good health. V and J are TRBV18 and TRBJ1-4; tentatively, D is TRBD1 (6 bases). Sequencing used T cells isolated from PBMCs. The CDR3 DNA follows: TGTGCCAGCTCACCAATCTTGAGAACGACAGTATTAAGGGACATTGCAACTAATGAAAAACTGTTTTTT. Translation: CASSPILRTTVLRDIATNEKLFF.